This TCR beta chain is from a study of blood T cells in healthy people across ages. This clonotype was seen many times. Together with a sample-barcoded 5' primer, a J-beta primer mix was included in a second PCR lasting roughly 6 to 12 cycles. One entry per CDR3 protein, called by TCRdb with MiXCR from the 5' RACE reads. Of approximately 810,000 distinct CDR3 sequences listed, about 37% are singletons. The V and J ends lost 7 bases and 7 bases respectively, with 14 bases between them. The CDR3 spans 13 residues. This chain connects TRBV12-3 or TRBV12-4 to TRBJ2-1; no definite D call. Sequencing used blood. This sequence was found in a young man in good health. The DNA of the CDR3 is TGTGCCAGCAACTTAGGACGTCTAAATGAGCAGTTCTTC. This gives the protein CASNLGRLNEQFF.